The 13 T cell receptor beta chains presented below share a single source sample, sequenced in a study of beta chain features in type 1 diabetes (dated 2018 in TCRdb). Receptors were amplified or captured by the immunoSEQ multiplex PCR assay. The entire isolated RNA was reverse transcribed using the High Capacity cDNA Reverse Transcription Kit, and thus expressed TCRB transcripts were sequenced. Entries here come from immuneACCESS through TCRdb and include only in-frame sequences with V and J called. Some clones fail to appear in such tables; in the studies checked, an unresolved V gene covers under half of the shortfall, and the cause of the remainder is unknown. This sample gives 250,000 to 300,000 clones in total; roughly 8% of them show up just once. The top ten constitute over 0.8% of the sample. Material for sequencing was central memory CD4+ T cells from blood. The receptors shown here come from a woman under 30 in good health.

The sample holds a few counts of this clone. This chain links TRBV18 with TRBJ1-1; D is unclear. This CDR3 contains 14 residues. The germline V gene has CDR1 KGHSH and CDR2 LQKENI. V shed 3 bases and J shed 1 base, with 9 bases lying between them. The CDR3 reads CASSPRTKNTEAFF. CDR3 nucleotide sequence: TGTGCCAGCTCACCTCGAACAAAGAACACTGAAGCTTTCTTT. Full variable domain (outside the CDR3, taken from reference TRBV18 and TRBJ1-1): NAGVMQNPRHLVRRRGQEARLRCSPMKGHSHVYWYRQLPEEGLKFMVYLQKENIIDESGMPKERFSAEFPKEGPSILRIQQVVRGDSAAYFCASSPRTKNTEAFFGQGTRLTVV.

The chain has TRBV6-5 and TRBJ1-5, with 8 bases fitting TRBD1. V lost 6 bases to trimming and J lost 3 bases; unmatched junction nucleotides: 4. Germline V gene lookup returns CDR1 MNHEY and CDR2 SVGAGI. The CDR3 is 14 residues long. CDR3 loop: CASRADRDNQPQHF. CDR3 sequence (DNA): TGTGCCAGCAGGGCGGACAGGGACAATCAGCCCCAGCATTTT.

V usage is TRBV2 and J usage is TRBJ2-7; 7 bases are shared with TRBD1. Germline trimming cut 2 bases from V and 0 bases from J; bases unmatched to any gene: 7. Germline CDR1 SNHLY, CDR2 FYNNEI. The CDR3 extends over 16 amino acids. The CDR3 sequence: CASSEPGQTRSYEQYF. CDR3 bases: TGTGCCAGCAGTGAACCGGGACAGACCCGCTCCTACGAGCAGTACTTC.

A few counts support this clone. Here the CDR3 DNA reads TGTGCCATCCAGGGGCGGGATACGCAGTATTTT. Amino acids: CAIQGRDTQYF. The V and J genes are TRBV7-6 and TRBJ2-3, with D perhaps TRBD1 (6 bases). Trimming removed 10 bases from V and 6 bases from J, with 11 bases in between. Looked up from germline, CDR1 is SGHVS and CDR2 is FNYEAQ. The CDR3 totals 11 residues.

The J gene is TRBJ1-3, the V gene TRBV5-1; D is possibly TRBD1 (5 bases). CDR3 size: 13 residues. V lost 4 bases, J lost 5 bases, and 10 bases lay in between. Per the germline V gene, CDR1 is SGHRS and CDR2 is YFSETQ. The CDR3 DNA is TGCGCCAGCAGCCTCGGGACCCGAAACACCATATATTTT. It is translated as CASSLGTRNTIYF.

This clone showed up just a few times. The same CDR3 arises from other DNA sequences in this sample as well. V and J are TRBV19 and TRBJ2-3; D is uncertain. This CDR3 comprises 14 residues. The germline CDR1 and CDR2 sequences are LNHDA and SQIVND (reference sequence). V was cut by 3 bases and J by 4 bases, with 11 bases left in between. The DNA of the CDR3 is TGTGCCAGTAGTATCGGTGGAAGGGCAGATACGCAGTATTTT. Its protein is CASSIGGRADTQYF. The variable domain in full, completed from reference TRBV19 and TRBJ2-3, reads DGGITQSPKYLFRKEGQNVTLSCEQNLNHDAMYWYRQDPGQGLRLIYYSQIVNDFQKGDIAEGYSVSREKKESFPLTVTSAQKNPTAFYLCASSIGGRADTQYFGPGTRLTVL.

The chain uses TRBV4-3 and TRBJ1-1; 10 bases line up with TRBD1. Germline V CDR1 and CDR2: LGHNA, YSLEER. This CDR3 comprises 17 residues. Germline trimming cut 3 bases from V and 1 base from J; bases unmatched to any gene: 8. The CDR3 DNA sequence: TGCGCCAGCAGCCAGTTGACCGGGACAGGGGCGAACACTGAAGCTTTCTTT. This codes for CASSQLTGTGANTEAFF.

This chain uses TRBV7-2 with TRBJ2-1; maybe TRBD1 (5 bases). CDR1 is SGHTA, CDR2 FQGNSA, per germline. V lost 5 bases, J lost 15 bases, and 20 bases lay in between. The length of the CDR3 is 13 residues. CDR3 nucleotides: TGTGCCAGCAGCCTCTCCTTCGGGCAGGGAATGTTCTTC. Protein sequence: CASSLSFGQGMFF.

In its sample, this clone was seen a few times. The CDR3 DNA reads as TGTGCCAGCAGCTTAGTGTTAGCGGGAGGCTCCAGATGGCAGTACTTC. Translation: CASSLVLAGGSRWQYF. The chain joins TRBV7-6 to TRBJ2-7; 10 bases are a match to TRBD2. Germline assignment: CDR1 SGHVS and CDR2 FNYEAQ. CDR3 length: 16 amino acids. The V segment lost 1 base and the J segment 9 bases; nucleotides outside the gene matches: 12.

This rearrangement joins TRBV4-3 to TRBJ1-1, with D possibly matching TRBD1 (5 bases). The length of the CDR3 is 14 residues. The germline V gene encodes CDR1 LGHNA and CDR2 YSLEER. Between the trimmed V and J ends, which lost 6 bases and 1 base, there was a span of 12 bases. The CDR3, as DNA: TGCGCCAGCAGTCGAGCCGACAGGAACACTGAAGCTTTCTTT. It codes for CASSRADRNTEAFF.

This CDR3 reads CAWGTGEAKAFF. The CDR3 DNA is TGTGCCTGGGGAACAGGGGAGGCCAAAGCTTTCTTT. The chain links TRBV30 to TRBJ1-1; TRBD1 aligns across 7 bases. This CDR3 has 12 amino acids. The V gene end was trimmed by 5 bases and the J gene end by 9 bases; junction bases not matched to a gene: 9. CDR1 and CDR2 (germline): GTSNPN, SVGIG (reference sequence).

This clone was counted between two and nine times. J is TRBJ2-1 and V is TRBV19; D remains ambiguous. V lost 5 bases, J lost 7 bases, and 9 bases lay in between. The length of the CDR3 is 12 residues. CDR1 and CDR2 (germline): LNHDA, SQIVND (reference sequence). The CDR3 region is CASSPRLNEQFF. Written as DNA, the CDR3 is TGTGCCAGTAGTCCCCGGTTAAATGAGCAGTTCTTC.

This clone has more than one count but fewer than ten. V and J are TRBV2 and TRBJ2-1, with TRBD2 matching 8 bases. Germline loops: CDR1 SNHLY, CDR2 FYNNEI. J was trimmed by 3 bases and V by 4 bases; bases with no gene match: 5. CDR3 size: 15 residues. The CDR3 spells CASSGNSGVYNEQFF. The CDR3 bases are TGTGCCAGCAGTGGTAATAGCGGGGTCTACAATGAGCAGTTCTTC.